This TCR beta chain was profiled in a study of patients and donors after allogeneic stem cell transplantation. Via MiXCR, TCRdb re-called the RT-PCR reads, giving one row per CDR3 protein. The sample holds approximately 21,000 distinct CDR3 sequences, under 30% seen once. V was pared by 3 bases and J by 4 bases, with 13 bases between. Per the germline V gene, CDR1 is SGHTA and CDR2 is FQGNSA. This CDR3 has 15 amino acids. Sequenced sample: blood, either unsorted or a sorted T cell fraction (not recorded which). The chain carries TRBV7-2 and TRBJ1-5; D ambiguous. This TCR derives from a human donor who was either an allogeneic HSCT recipient or a stem cell or donor lymphocyte infusion donor (not recorded which). It is not recorded whose cells these are; they may come from a transplant donor. Here the CDR3 DNA reads TGTGCCAGCAGCTTCGGTACAGAACTGAATCAGCCCCAGCATTTT. Amino acid sequence: CASSFGTELNQPQHF.